One T cell receptor (beta chain) is described in this entry. The data were taken from a study of cytomegalovirus exposure and HLA in healthy donors. Germline CDR1 reads MNHEY; CDR2 reads SVGAGI. The CDR3 runs 14 residues. V gave up 2 bases and J gave up 1 base, with 6 bases separating them. The repertoire was sequenced with immunoSEQ multiplex PCR; TCRdb's copy has only in-frame clones and lacks some. The data show 330,000 or so clones, with 75% to 90% seen just once and 0.84% held by the top ten. The chain has TRBV6-5 and TRBJ2-4; D may be TRBD2 (6 bases). What was sequenced was PBMCs. The receptor's source is a woman aged 18-29 years in good health and CMV-seronegative. The chain's CDR3 is CASSYAGAKNIQYF. CDR3 nucleotide sequence: TGTGCCAGCAGTTACGCGGGGGCCAAAAACATTCAGTACTTC.